The sequence of this T cell receptor beta chain was determined in a study of T cell repertoires in cytomegalovirus infection (dated by TCRdb to about 2019). As for the study more broadly: The HLA type of each donor mattered for the analysis, because public TCR beta signatures pointed to carriage of CMV infection along with the matching HLA type. Overall study outcomes, separate from this receptor: The ex vivo response was dominated by HLA-C-restricted CMV-specific TCR beta clonotypes, which also provided the single most frequent clonotype in two of eight donors. In both this cohort and an independent roughly 360-donor cohort, the cumulative frequency of public TCR beta family members distinguished carriers of CMV infection plus the relevant HLA type.

Sequenced on an Illumina HiSeq 1500. TCRdb trimmed public reads at Q25 via fastp, called clones via MiXCR and kept in-frame beta chains. One record per CDR3 amino acid sequence lists the most common genes and DNA. The sample contains over 200,000 distinct CDR3 sequences, roughly 15% of them found a single time. Jointly, the top ten make up about 10% of the sample. Comment on this clonotype: No cognate antigen has been identified for it. Per-nucleotide qualities are absent, and no much larger clonotype sits a single base away.

The CDR3, cysteine through phenylalanine, is 15 amino acids long. Only CDR3 DNA remains: 45 bases, in frame from the first base. V is clipped by 3 bases and J by 1 base, and the sequence between their germline boundaries is 12 bases long. CDR1 is given as SNHLY and CDR2 as FYNNEI, both from the germline V gene. The sequence derives from a human donor in good health (CMV status not recorded). Some clones in this sample may be carry-over from other donors' samples. The chain is encoded by TRBV2 joined to TRBJ1-1, with an unclear D gene assignment. Sample: PBMCs. The bases read TGTGCCAGCAGTGACCCTATGGAGGGGAACACTGAAGCTTTCTTT. This encodes CASSDPMEGNTEAFF.